This T cell receptor (beta chain) was documented in a study of T cells in Graves' hyperthyroidism and ophthalmopathy. On the study more broadly: Blood was drawn when the patient was first diagnosed and still untreated.

The V end was cut by 0 bases, the J end by 4 bases, with 10 bases between. CDR3 size: 14 residues. Germline CDR1 SGDLS, CDR2 YYNGEE. Regions amplified from RNA transcripts were the TCR beta CDR3 regions. The study used the HTBI primer set for a first-round RT-PCR of the TCR CDR3. TCRdb used MiXCR to reprocess the multiplex PCR reads, holding one entry per CDR3 protein. The table includes some 530,000 distinct CDR3 sequences, around a fifth detected once. Study conclusions and caveats: Blood also showed most of the thyroid clonotypes that were expanded above 0.001. A 13 V-J model separated ophthalmopathy from stable hyperthyroidism.

Note on this clonotype: Its antigen is not identified.

The sample comprised blood. This chain joins TRBV9 and TRBJ2-5, with D perhaps being TRBD1 or TRBD2 (5 bases each). The clonotype comes from a woman in her 70s with Graves' ophthalmopathy. CDR3 in DNA: TGTGCCAGCAGCGTAGGTACTAGGGGAGAGACCCAGTACTTC. Translation: CASSVGTRGETQYF. The full variable domain, with the rest looked up from reference TRBV9 and TRBJ2-5, is DSGVTQTPKHLITATGQRVTLRCSPRSGDLSVYWYQQSLDQGLQFLIQYYNGEERAKGNILERFSAQQFPDLHSELNLSSLELGDSALYFCASSVGTRGETQYFGPGTRLLVL.